Shown below are 24 T cell receptor beta chains from a single sample sequenced in a study of monozygotic twins with cystic fibrosis. The repertoire was sequenced with immunoSEQ multiplex PCR; TCRdb's copy has only in-frame clones and lacks some. The data show some 32,000 clones, with more than 85% seen just once and roughly 0.89% held by the top ten. Sequenced: blood. These receptors were collected from a girl aged 2-10 years with cystic fibrosis.

This chain connects TRBV29-1 to TRBJ1-2; D unresolved. Germline V gene sequence: CDR1 SQVTM, CDR2 ANQGSEA. The CDR3 runs 13 residues. V dropped 0 bases and J dropped 5 bases, with 10 bases sitting between them. CDR3 DNA sequence: TGCAGCGTTGAAGAGCCTGGGATATATGGCTACACCTTC. This translates into CSVEEPGIYGYTF.

The rearrangement uses TRBV4-1 and TRBJ2-3; TRBD1 is a possible D gene (6 bases). V was shortened by 0 bases and J by 2 bases, with 12 bases between the two germline ends. Germline CDR1 and CDR2: MGHRA and YSYEKL. This CDR3 has 16 residues. In DNA form, the CDR3 reads TGCGCCAGCAGCCAAGAAGGTAGGGGGTACACAGATACGCAGTATTTT. It specifies CASSQEGRGYTDTQYF.

The rearrangement joins TRBV7-3 to TRBJ2-7, with TRBD1 identical over 7 bases. CDR1 and CDR2 from the germline V gene are SGHTA and FQGTGA. The CDR3 runs to 14 residues. V shed 8 bases, J shed 3 bases, and the junction held 10 bases outside the gene matches. This chain's CDR3 is CASSEGAGNYEQYF. CDR3 bases: TGTGCCAGCTCTGAGGGGGCCGGAAACTACGAGCAGTACTTC.

The chain joins TRBV7-2 to TRBJ2-5, with a weak D call TRBD2 (5 bases). Germline lookup yields CDR1 SGHTA and CDR2 FQGNSA. The CDR3 contains 13 residues. V was cut by 1 base and J by 5 bases, with 8 bases left in between. CDR3 bases: TGTGCCAGCAGCTTAGGAGGGATCGAGACCCAGTACTTC. Amino acids: CASSLGGIETQYF.

This chain connects TRBV5-1 to TRBJ2-1; 11 nucleotides align to TRBD2. V lost 0 bases to trimming and J lost 5 bases; unmatched junction nucleotides: 4. The V gene's germline CDR1 is SGHRS and CDR2 YFSETQ. This CDR3 comprises 16 residues. CDR3 bases: TGCGCCAGCAGCTTGGGGACTAGCGGGCCAGACAATGAGCAGTTCTTC. This translates into CASSLGTSGPDNEQFF.

The J gene is TRBJ2-3, the V gene TRBV30, with TRBD2 matching 8 bases. Germline V CDR1 and CDR2: GTSNPN, SVGIG (reference sequence). V lost 1 base and J lost 5; bases outside the gene matches: 8. There are 15 residues in the CDR3. The CDR3 DNA sequence: TGTGCCTGGAGTGGCGGGGCGGGAGGTAGAGATACGCAGTATTTT. This codes for CAWSGGAGGRDTQYF.

The chain has TRBV7-9 and TRBJ1-2; D possibly corresponds to TRBD1 (5 bases). With 4 bases removed from V and 8 bases from J, the gap between germline ends came to 26 bases. Germline CDR1 is SEHNR and CDR2 is FQNEAQ (reference sequence). The CDR3 has 17 residues. CDR3 nucleotides: TGTGCCAGCAGCTCTTCCCCAGAGGGGACGGGTCGGACGGGCTACACCTTC. This gives the protein CASSSSPEGTGRTGYTF.

The rearrangement links TRBV7-6 to TRBJ2-1; TRBD2 matches 10 bases. Germline lookup yields CDR1 SGHVS and CDR2 FNYEAQ. The trim removed 2 bases at V and 7 bases at J, leaving 5 bases unmatched. The CDR3 covers 15 residues. The CDR3 coding sequence is TGTGCCAGCAGCTTAATTAGCGGGGGGACGAATGAGCAGTTCTTC. This codes for CASSLISGGTNEQFF.

This clone was seen once. The chain joins TRBV5-4 to TRBJ2-7, with 10 bases that match TRBD1. After removal of 5 bases from V and 2 bases from J, the junction contained 7 bases not matched to a gene. The CDR3 is 15 residues long. In germline, CDR1 is SGHNT, CDR2 YYREEE (reference sequence). Written as DNA, the CDR3 is TGTGCCAGCAGGGGCGGGACAGGGGAGGCCTACGAGCAGTACTTC. Protein: CASRGGTGEAYEQYF.

The chain has TRBV7-2 and TRBJ2-1; D perhaps matches TRBD2 (6 bases). From germline, CDR1 is SGHTA and CDR2 FQGNSA. The CDR3 covers 15 residues. V was cut by 1 base and J by 9 bases, with 16 bases left in between. The CDR3, as DNA: TGTGCCAGCAGCTTAGAACTAGCTGGGTGGGGTGAGCAGTTCTTC. The encoded protein is CASSLELAGWGEQFF.

This rearrangement joins TRBV7-8 to TRBJ2-3, with 15 bases that match TRBD2. The germline V gene has CDR1 SGHVS and CDR2 FQNEAQ. There are 19 residues in the CDR3. V shed 4 bases, J shed 5 bases, and the junction held 13 bases outside the gene matches. Here the CDR3 DNA reads TGTGCCAGCAGCTCAAACGGACTAGCGGGAGGGCCCTGGGGAGATACGCAGTATTTT. Translation: CASSSNGLAGGPWGDTQYF. Full variable domain (remainder filled in from reference TRBV7-8 and TRBJ2-3): GAGVSQSPRYKVAKRGQDVALRCDPISGHVSLFWYQQALGQGPEFLTYFQNEAQLDKSGLPSDRFFAERPEGSVSTLKIQRTQQEDSAVYLCASSSNGLAGGPWGDTQYFGPGTRLTVL.

The chain employs TRBV6-5 and TRBJ1-3; 7 nucleotides align to TRBD1. V dropped 6 bases and J dropped 4; count of bases not matched to a gene: 3. This CDR3 is built from 13 residues. CDR1 and CDR2 from the germline V gene are MNHEY and SVGAGI. In DNA, the CDR3 is TGTGCCAGCAGGGAACAGGGGGGAAACACCATATATTTT. Translated: CASREQGGNTIYF.

V and J are TRBV18 and TRBJ2-7, with 7 bases fitting TRBD1. V trimming: 3 bases; J trimming: 2 bases; junction bases outside the gene matches: 1. CDR3 length equals 13 residues. The germline V gene encodes CDR1 KGHSH and CDR2 LQKENI. CDR3 amino acids: CASSPGTAYEQYF. CDR3 nucleotide sequence: TGTGCCAGCTCACCCGGGACAGCCTACGAGCAGTACTTC.

The gene calls are TRBV19 and TRBJ1-1, with D tentatively TRBD1 (5 bases). Trimming took off 1 base at V and 4 bases at J, with 10 bases between the two ends. The CDR3 sequence is 14 residues long. Germline CDR1 LNHDA, CDR2 SQIVND (reference sequence). The CDR3 loop reads CASSIVAGTTEAFF. The CDR3 DNA is TGTGCCAGTAGTATAGTTGCGGGGACCACTGAAGCTTTCTTT.

The rearrangement joins TRBV13 to TRBJ2-7; D is undetermined. Germline CDR1 PRHDT, CDR2 FYEKMQ (reference sequence). The CDR3 is 12 residues long. Trimming took 5 bases from V and 1 from J, leaving 6 bases between them. CDR3 amino acids: CASSHASYEQYF. In DNA, the CDR3 is TGTGCCAGCAGCCACGCTTCCTACGAGCAGTACTTC. The variable domain in full, with the rest retrieved from reference TRBV13 and TRBJ2-7, is AAGVIQSPRHLIKEKRETATLKCYPIPRHDTVYWYQQGPGQDPQFLISFYEKMQSDKGSIPDRFSAQQFSDYHSELNMSSLELGDSALYFCASSHASYEQYFGPGTRLTVT.

V usage is TRBV2 and J usage is TRBJ2-7, with D perhaps TRBD2 (6 bases). From germline, CDR1 is SNHLY and CDR2 FYNNEI. Trimming removed 6 bases at V and 2 bases at J, with 11 bases between. The CDR3 runs 13 residues. The CDR3 DNA sequence: TGTGCCAGCAGGGCCGGGACTGCCTACGAGCAGTACTTC. Translating gives CASRAGTAYEQYF.

The chain employs TRBV4-3 and TRBJ1-2; TRBD1 aligns across 7 bases. The CDR3 is made up of 14 amino acids. Germline lookup yields CDR1 LGHNA and CDR2 YSLEER. The V and J ends lost 4 bases and 4 bases, in that order; junction bases with no gene match: 6. CDR3 sequence (DNA): TGCGCCAGCAGCCCAGACAGGGAGGGCTATGGCTACACCTTC. Protein sequence: CASSPDREGYGYTF.

This clone has a single count. J is TRBJ2-5 and V is TRBV29-1; 8 bases fit TRBD2. J lost 5 bases, V lost 2 bases, and 4 bases had no gene match. This CDR3 region has 13 residues. CDR1 SQVTM and CDR2 ANQGSEA come from the germline V gene. The CDR3 reads CSVEPGGLETQYF. CDR3 nucleotide sequence: TGCAGCGTTGAACCGGGGGGGCTCGAGACCCAGTACTTC.

This chain connects TRBV10-3 to TRBJ1-1; possible D gene TRBD1, 6 bases. The V end lost 3 bases, the J end lost 1 base, and 12 bases lay between the germline ends. Germline V CDR1 and CDR2: ENHRY, SYGVKD. This CDR3 has 15 residues. CDR3 coding DNA: TGTGCCATCAGTGACAGGACAGAAGGGAACACTGAAGCTTTCTTT. Protein product: CAISDRTEGNTEAFF.

The rearrangement uses TRBV7-8 and TRBJ1-1; TRBD1 matches 8 bases. The CDR3 contains 13 residues. CDR1 and CDR2 (germline): SGHVS, FQNEAQ. J gave up 10 bases and V 1 base, and 5 bases lay outside the gene matches. In DNA form, the CDR3 reads TGTGCCAGCAGCTTAGGGCTTCAGGGGGCAGCTTTCTTT. Protein: CASSLGLQGAAFF.

The chain combines TRBV4-2 with TRBJ1-4, with 10 nucleotides matching TRBD1. This CDR3 is 17 amino acids long. Looked up from germline, CDR1 is LGHNA and CDR2 is YNFKEQ. Unmatched junction bases numbered 9, after V lost 0 bases and J lost 8 bases. CDR3 in amino acids: CASSQERDRGRGEKLFF. The CDR3 nucleotides are TGTGCCAGCAGCCAAGAGAGGGACAGGGGCCGAGGGGAAAAACTGTTTTTT.

Only one count was recorded for this clone. The rearrangement joins TRBV25-1 to TRBJ2-5; 9 bases fit TRBD2. CDR1 is MGHDK and CDR2 is SYGVNS in the germline V gene. The CDR3 covers 16 residues. The ends lost 2 bases at V and 1 base at J; junction bases unmatched: 5. The DNA of the CDR3 is TGTGCCAGCAGTGAAAACACAGCGGGAGGCCAAGAGACCCAGTACTTC. It codes for CASSENTAGGQETQYF.

This chain joins TRBV2 and TRBJ1-2; D uncertain. CDR3 length: 12 amino acids. Per the germline V gene, CDR1 is SNHLY and CDR2 is FYNNEI. Trimming removed 2 bases at V and 2 bases at J, with 3 bases between. The DNA for the CDR3 is TGTGCCAGCAGTGAATACAACTATGGCTACACCTTC. Its protein is CASSEYNYGYTF.

This CDR3 reads CASSVAGQTEAFF. CDR3 nucleotide sequence: TGTGCCAGCAGCGTAGCAGGGCAAACTGAAGCTTTCTTT. The chain recombines TRBV9 with TRBJ1-1; TRBD1 is a possible D gene (5 bases). Looked up from germline, CDR1 is SGDLS and CDR2 is YYNGEE. CDR3 length: 13 amino acids. V dropped 0 bases and J dropped 5 bases, with 8 bases sitting between them.